The clone carrying this TCR beta chain turned up a few times. This sample stems from a study of spatial heterogeneity in lung cancer. Study details: Where available, sequencing covered follow-up PBMC samples, taken at a median of around 2 years after resection.

Stated time point: blood at routine non-recurrence follow-up after resection. Sequencing of whole RNA from tumor, nontumor lung or frozen PBMC involved no sorting. The CDR3 has 14 residues. Germline V gives CDR1 LGHNA, CDR2 YSLEER. V shed 2 bases and J shed 3 bases, with 10 bases lying between them. TCRdb reprocessed the 5' RACE reads with MiXCR, giving one entry per CDR3 protein. The sample carries around 110,000 distinct CDR3 sequences, approximately 12% recorded once. The material was PBMCs, obtained at follow-up. The TCR originated in a male donor with early-stage non-small cell lung cancer. The chain couples TRBV4-3 to TRBJ1-1; D uncertain. DNA for the CDR3: TGCGCCAGCAGCCAATTGGGGTTTGACACTGAAGCTTTCTTT. Protein product: CASSQLGFDTEAFF.